This T cell receptor (beta chain) was profiled in a study of OX40 agonist ivuxolimab in advanced cancers. Overall study context: Allowance was made for prior anti-PD-1, anti-PD-L1 or anti-CTLA-4 therapy, and 40% to 45% had some. Whole-study results and caveats: In CD8+ T cells, expanded clones were on average more numerous than in CD4+. Both blood CD4+ and CD8+ T cells showed clonal growth by week 6 at 0.1 to 3.0 mg/kg.

Generated by immunoSEQ multiplex PCR, the TCRdb table keeps only in-frame clones and is missing some. The sample includes around 86,000 clones, more than 75% of them seen just once. Blood samples were obtained at baseline, cycle 4 day 1, and cycle 7 day 1. V lost 4 bases, J lost 3 bases, and 11 bases lay in between. The CDR3 is 14 amino acids. Germline CDR1 reads SGHNT; CDR2 reads YYREEE (reference sequence). A remark on this clone: Its antigen is undetermined.

This TCR came from an adult with an advanced solid tumor such as melanoma, head and neck, liver or kidney cancer. This rearrangement joins TRBV5-4 to TRBJ1-3; no clear D. This material consisted of CD4+ or CD8+ T cells sorted from blood, taken in a trial of the OX40 agonist ivuxolimab. The CDR3 coding sequence is TGTGCCAGCAGCGCGCAGAAAAGTGGAAACACCATATATTTT. Translation: CASSAQKSGNTIYF.